Listed below are T cell receptor beta chains from one sample, sequenced in a study of blood T cells in healthy people across ages. TCRdb independently ran MiXCR on the 5' RACE reads; one entry per CDR3 protein. The sample lists approximately 800,000 distinct CDR3 sequences, roughly 24% occurring once. The data also belong to a second study, concerning T cells of mothers and their children.

Specimen: blood. The receptors were gathered from a boy between 10 and 17 years old in good health. Each CDR3 is given with its conserved first and last residue. D genes are given only for firm matches. Clone size is given for some rows only: seen once, a few or many times, or a class if the clone is expanded.

d_gene: .
v_gene: TRBV12-3/TRBV12-4
j_gene: TRBJ1-1
abundance: .
CDR3aa: CASSAPTGLNTEAFF
CDR3nt: TGTGCCAGCAGTGCCCCCACAGGGTTGAACACTGAAGCTTTCTTT

d_gene: .
v_gene: TRBV10-3
j_gene: TRBJ2-5
abundance: many
CDR3aa: CAISEDPSVAQYF
CDR3nt: TGTGCCATCAGTGAAGACCCCAGTGTGGCCCAGTACTTC

d_gene: TRBD1
v_gene: TRBV6-6
j_gene: TRBJ1-1
abundance: .
CDR3aa: CASSRDRFEAFF
CDR3nt: TGTGCCAGCAGCAGGGACAGGTTTGAAGCTTTCTTT

d_gene: .
v_gene: TRBV5-4
j_gene: TRBJ1-3
abundance: .
CDR3aa: CASSRPGIEPGNTIYF
CDR3nt: TGTGCCAGCAGCCGCCCAGGAATCGAACCTGGAAACACCATATATTTT

d_gene: TRBD1
v_gene: TRBV12-3/TRBV12-4
j_gene: TRBJ1-1
abundance: .
CDR3aa: CASSYRGRTTEAFF
CDR3nt: TGTGCCAGCAGCTACAGGGGGCGTACCACTGAAGCTTTCTTT

d_gene: .
v_gene: TRBV5-6
j_gene: TRBJ2-2
abundance: few
CDR3aa: CASSPAPGGRLTGELFF
CDR3nt: TGTGCCAGCAGCCCGGCCCCCGGGGGCCGGTTAACCGGGGAGCTGTTTTTT

d_gene: .
v_gene: TRBV5-1
j_gene: TRBJ2-4
abundance: .
CDR3aa: CASSLAGGDIQYF
CDR3nt: TGCGCCAGCAGCTTAGCTGGGGGAGACATTCAGTACTTC

d_gene: TRBD1
v_gene: TRBV6-5
j_gene: TRBJ2-3
abundance: many
CDR3aa: CASSFRQGTDTQYF
CDR3nt: TGTGCCAGCAGTTTTCGACAGGGAACAGATACGCAGTATTTT

d_gene: .
v_gene: TRBV5-1
j_gene: TRBJ2-5
abundance: .
CDR3aa: CASSLGAYPAETQYF
CDR3nt: TGCGCCAGCAGCTTGGGTGCCTACCCAGCGGAGACCCAGTACTTC

d_gene: TRBD2
v_gene: TRBV6-5
j_gene: TRBJ2-7
abundance: .
CDR3aa: CASKVLAGGSYEQYF
CDR3nt: TGTGCCAGCAAGGTACTAGCGGGGGGTTCGTACGAGCAGTACTTC

d_gene: TRBD1
v_gene: TRBV5-1
j_gene: TRBJ1-1
abundance: few
CDR3aa: CASSSLGGGRDRENTEAFF
CDR3nt: TGCGCCAGCAGCTCACTTGGGGGGGGCCGGGACAGGGAGAACACTGAAGCTTTCTTT

d_gene: TRBD2
v_gene: TRBV13
j_gene: TRBJ2-5
abundance: .
CDR3aa: CASSSPPAGHQETQYF
CDR3nt: TGTGCCAGCAGCTCGCCCCCAGCGGGGCACCAAGAGACCCAGTACTTC

d_gene: .
v_gene: TRBV7-9
j_gene: TRBJ2-7
abundance: .
CDR3aa: CASSLAQFPYEQYF
CDR3nt: TGTGCCAGCAGCCTGGCCCAGTTCCCCTACGAGCAGTACTTC

d_gene: .
v_gene: TRBV29-1
j_gene: TRBJ2-5
abundance: .
CDR3aa: CSVIWDPQETQYF
CDR3nt: TGCAGCGTCATATGGGACCCTCAAGAGACCCAGTACTTC

d_gene: TRBD1
v_gene: TRBV28
j_gene: TRBJ2-2
abundance: many
CDR3aa: CASTLGQGTGELFF
CDR3nt: TGTGCCAGCACCCTCGGACAGGGCACCGGGGAGCTGTTTTTT

d_gene: .
v_gene: TRBV5-1
j_gene: TRBJ1-2
abundance: few
CDR3aa: CASSPDRISNYGYTF
CDR3nt: TGCGCCAGCAGCCCGGACAGAATATCTAACTATGGCTACACCTTC

d_gene: .
v_gene: TRBV12-3/TRBV12-4
j_gene: TRBJ2-1
abundance: few
CDR3aa: CASGRWPYNEQFF
CDR3nt: TGTGCCAGCGGCCGGTGGCCCTACAATGAGCAGTTCTTC

d_gene: TRBD1
v_gene: TRBV6-5
j_gene: TRBJ2-7
abundance: few
CDR3aa: CASSPQGDFYEQYF
CDR3nt: TGTGCCAGCAGTCCACAGGGGGACTTCTACGAGCAGTACTTC

d_gene: TRBD2
v_gene: TRBV5-1
j_gene: TRBJ2-5
abundance: few
CDR3aa: CASSIDGGKTQYF
CDR3nt: TGCGCCAGCAGCATAGACGGGGGGAAGACCCAGTACTTC

d_gene: TRBD1
v_gene: TRBV12-3/TRBV12-4
j_gene: TRBJ1-2
abundance: few
CDR3aa: CASSQTGAGGYTF
CDR3nt: TGTGCCAGCAGCCAGACAGGGGCGGGAGGCTACACCTTC

d_gene: TRBD2
v_gene: TRBV20-1
j_gene: TRBJ2-5
abundance: .
CDR3aa: CSARDPDSGGAGETQYF
CDR3nt: TGCAGTGCTAGAGATCCGGACAGCGGGGGGGCGGGGGAGACCCAGTACTTC

d_gene: .
v_gene: TRBV5-1
j_gene: TRBJ2-1
abundance: .
CDR3aa: CASSGIAGAVAEQFF
CDR3nt: TGCGCCAGCAGCGGTATTGCGGGGGCAGTCGCTGAGCAGTTCTTC

d_gene: .
v_gene: TRBV6-5
j_gene: TRBJ2-5
abundance: once
CDR3aa: CASSYYSAEQETQYF
CDR3nt: TGTGCCAGCAGTTACTATAGCGCGGAGCAAGAGACCCAGTACTTC

d_gene: TRBD1
v_gene: TRBV6-5
j_gene: TRBJ2-7
abundance: few
CDR3aa: CASSLYRGTDEQYF
CDR3nt: TGTGCCAGCAGTTTGTACAGGGGAACGGACGAGCAGTACTTC

d_gene: TRBD2
v_gene: TRBV12-3/TRBV12-4
j_gene: TRBJ2-5
abundance: many
CDR3aa: CASSLSGGRETQYF
CDR3nt: TGTGCCAGCAGCTTAAGCGGGGGCAGGGAGACCCAGTACTTC

d_gene: .
v_gene: TRBV10-3
j_gene: TRBJ2-7
abundance: few
CDR3aa: CAISERARDEQYF
CDR3nt: TGTGCCATCAGTGAGAGGGCAAGGGACGAGCAGTACTTC

d_gene: .
v_gene: TRBV6-6
j_gene: TRBJ2-7
abundance: many
CDR3aa: CASSYGRAYEQYF
CDR3nt: TGTGCCAGCAGTTACGGGCGGGCCTACGAGCAGTACTTC

d_gene: .
v_gene: TRBV20-1
j_gene: TRBJ2-7
abundance: .
CDR3aa: CSVAGSPYEQYF
CDR3nt: TGCAGTGTTGCGGGGTCGCCCTACGAGCAGTACTTC

d_gene: TRBD2
v_gene: TRBV20-1
j_gene: TRBJ2-3
abundance: few
CDR3aa: CSARDPLRGGTDTQYF
CDR3nt: TGCAGTGCTAGAGATCCCTTGCGGGGGGGCACAGATACGCAGTATTTT

d_gene: .
v_gene: TRBV5-1
j_gene: TRBJ2-5
abundance: .
CDR3aa: CASSTTSGPETQYF
CDR3nt: TGCGCCAGCAGCACCACCAGTGGCCCAGAGACCCAGTACTTC

d_gene: .
v_gene: TRBV7-3
j_gene: TRBJ2-5
abundance: .
CDR3aa: CASSLSEGPLPRFF
CDR3nt: TGTGCCAGCAGCTTATCTGAGGGCCCGTTACCCCGGTTCTTC

d_gene: TRBD1
v_gene: TRBV6-6
j_gene: TRBJ2-3
abundance: .
CDR3aa: CASNRDSPPTDTQYF
CDR3nt: TGTGCCAGCAACCGGGACAGCCCCCCCACAGATACGCAGTATTTT

d_gene: TRBD1
v_gene: TRBV6-4
j_gene: TRBJ2-5
abundance: few
CDR3aa: CASSSRDRETVQNQETQYF
CDR3nt: TGTGCCAGCAGTTCCCGGGACAGGGAGACTGTACAAAACCAAGAGACCCAGTACTTC

d_gene: .
v_gene: TRBV5-5
j_gene: TRBJ2-7
abundance: .
CDR3aa: CASSSDSLYEQYF
CDR3nt: TGTGCCAGCAGCTCCGACAGCCTTTACGAGCAGTACTTC

d_gene: .
v_gene: TRBV7-2
j_gene: TRBJ1-2
abundance: .
CDR3aa: CASSRNRPGQTNYGYTF
CDR3nt: TGTGCCAGCAGCCGGAACCGACCGGGACAAACTAACTATGGCTACACCTTC

d_gene: .
v_gene: TRBV28
j_gene: TRBJ2-6
abundance: .
CDR3aa: CASSSREGRSGANVLTF
CDR3nt: TGTGCCAGCAGTTCCCGGGAAGGCCGCTCTGGGGCCAACGTCCTGACTTTC

d_gene: .
v_gene: TRBV7-4
j_gene: TRBJ1-2
abundance: .
CDR3aa: CASDWGYTF
CDR3nt: TGTGCCAGCGACTGGGGCTACACCTTC

d_gene: .
v_gene: TRBV9
j_gene: TRBJ1-2
abundance: .
CDR3aa: CASSATPDYGYTF
CDR3nt: TGTGCCAGCAGTGCGACACCAGACTATGGCTACACCTTC

d_gene: TRBD1
v_gene: TRBV13
j_gene: TRBJ2-7
abundance: many
CDR3aa: CASSLGTRGRGYEQYF
CDR3nt: TGTGCCAGCAGCTTAGGGACAAGGGGGCGAGGCTACGAGCAGTACTTC

d_gene: .
v_gene: TRBV12-3/TRBV12-4
j_gene: TRBJ2-6
abundance: .
CDR3aa: CASGPGANVLTF
CDR3nt: TGTGCCAGCGGTCCTGGGGCCAACGTCCTGACTTTC

d_gene: .
v_gene: TRBV7-6
j_gene: TRBJ2-5
abundance: many
CDR3aa: CASSPLGAPETQYF
CDR3nt: TGTGCCAGCAGCCCATTGGGGGCACCGGAGACCCAGTACTTC

d_gene: TRBD1
v_gene: TRBV27
j_gene: TRBJ2-5
abundance: many
CDR3aa: CASSLRTGQETQYF
CDR3nt: TGTGCCAGCAGCTTACGGACAGGCCAAGAGACCCAGTACTTC

d_gene: .
v_gene: TRBV28
j_gene: TRBJ1-2
abundance: few
CDR3aa: CASSSYRRNGYTF
CDR3nt: TGTGCCAGCAGTTCTTATCGTAGAAATGGCTACACCTTC

d_gene: TRBD2
v_gene: TRBV29-1
j_gene: TRBJ2-3
abundance: few
CDR3aa: CSVFPLAGADTQYF
CDR3nt: TGCAGCGTTTTCCCCCTAGCGGGGGCAGATACGCAGTATTTT

d_gene: .
v_gene: TRBV5-5
j_gene: TRBJ2-1
abundance: few
CDR3aa: CASSLRRLAISYNEQFF
CDR3nt: TGTGCCAGCAGCCTACGTCGGCTGGCAATATCCTACAATGAGCAGTTCTTC

d_gene: TRBD2
v_gene: TRBV7-2
j_gene: TRBJ2-1
abundance: many
CDR3aa: CASSSSGGSYNEQFF
CDR3nt: TGTGCCAGCAGTTCTAGCGGGGGCTCCTACAATGAGCAGTTCTTC

d_gene: .
v_gene: TRBV6-5
j_gene: TRBJ2-5
abundance: few
CDR3aa: CASSTLGGARETQYF
CDR3nt: TGTGCCAGCAGTACGCTAGGGGGGGCCCGGGAGACCCAGTACTTC

d_gene: .
v_gene: TRBV7-9
j_gene: TRBJ2-1
abundance: many
CDR3aa: CASSSSGNEQFF
CDR3nt: TGTGCCAGCAGCTCCTCTGGCAATGAGCAGTTCTTC

d_gene: TRBD2
v_gene: TRBV4-1
j_gene: TRBJ2-1
abundance: .
CDR3aa: CASSQGGLAGGFDEQFF
CDR3nt: TGCGCCAGCAGCCAAGGGGGACTAGCGGGGGGGTTCGATGAGCAGTTCTTC

d_gene: TRBD1
v_gene: TRBV30
j_gene: TRBJ1-1
abundance: few
CDR3aa: CAWSSGQIFMNTEAFF
CDR3nt: TGTGCCTGGAGCTCGGGACAGATATTCATGAACACTGAAGCTTTCTTT

d_gene: .
v_gene: TRBV9
j_gene: TRBJ2-3
abundance: few
CDR3aa: CASSGELLSTDTQYF
CDR3nt: TGTGCCAGCAGCGGGGAATTACTAAGCACAGATACGCAGTATTTT

d_gene: TRBD1
v_gene: TRBV3-1
j_gene: TRBJ2-2
abundance: few
CDR3aa: CASSLTGRGELFF
CDR3nt: TGTGCCAGCAGCCTGACAGGGCGCGGGGAGCTGTTTTTT